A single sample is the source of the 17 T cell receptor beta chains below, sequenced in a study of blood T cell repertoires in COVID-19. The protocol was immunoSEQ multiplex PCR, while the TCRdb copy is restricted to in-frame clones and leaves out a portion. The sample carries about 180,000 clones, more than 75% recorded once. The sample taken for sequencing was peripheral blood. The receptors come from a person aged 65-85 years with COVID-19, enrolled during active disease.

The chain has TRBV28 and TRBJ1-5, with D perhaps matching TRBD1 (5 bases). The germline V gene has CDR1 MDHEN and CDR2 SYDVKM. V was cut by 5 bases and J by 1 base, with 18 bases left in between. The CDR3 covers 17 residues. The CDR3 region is CASSRNRQGKSNQPQHF. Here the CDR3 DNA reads TGTGCCAGCAGTCGGAATAGGCAGGGCAAGAGCAATCAGCCCCAGCATTTT.

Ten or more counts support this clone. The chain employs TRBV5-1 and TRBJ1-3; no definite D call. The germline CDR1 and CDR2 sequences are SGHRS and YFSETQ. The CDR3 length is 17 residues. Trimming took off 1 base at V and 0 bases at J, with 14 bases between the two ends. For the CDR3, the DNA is TGCGCCAGCAGCTTGTCCCCGATGACAACCTCTGGAAACACCATATATTTT. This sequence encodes CASSLSPMTTSGNTIYF.

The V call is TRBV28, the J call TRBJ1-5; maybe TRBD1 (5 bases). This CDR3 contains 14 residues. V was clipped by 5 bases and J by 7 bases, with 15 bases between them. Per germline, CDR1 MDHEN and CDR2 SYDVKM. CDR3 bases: TGTGCCAGCAGTATCGGGGGTATTAGACAGCCCCAGCATTTT. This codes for CASSIGGIRQPQHF. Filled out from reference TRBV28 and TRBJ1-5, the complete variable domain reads DVKVTQSSRYLVKRTGEKVFLECVQDMDHENMFWYRQDPGLGLRLIYFSYDVKMKEKGDIPEGYSVSREKKERFSLILESASTNQTSMYLCASSIGGIRQPQHFGDGTRLSIL.

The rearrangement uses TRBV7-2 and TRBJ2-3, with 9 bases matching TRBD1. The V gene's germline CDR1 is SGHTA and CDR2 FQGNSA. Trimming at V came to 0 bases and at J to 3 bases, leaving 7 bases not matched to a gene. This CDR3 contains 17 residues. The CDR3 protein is CASSLAGGGQGTDTQYF. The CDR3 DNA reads TGTGCCAGCAGCTTAGCGGGAGGGGGACAGGGAACAGATACGCAGTATTTT.

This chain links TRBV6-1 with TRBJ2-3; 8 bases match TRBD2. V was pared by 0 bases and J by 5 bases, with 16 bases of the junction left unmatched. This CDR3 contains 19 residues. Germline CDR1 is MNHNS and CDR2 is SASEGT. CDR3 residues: CASSEADAGGLGRVDTQYF. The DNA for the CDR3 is TGTGCCAGCAGTGAAGCTGATGCTGGGGGACTAGGTCGTGTAGATACGCAGTATTTT.

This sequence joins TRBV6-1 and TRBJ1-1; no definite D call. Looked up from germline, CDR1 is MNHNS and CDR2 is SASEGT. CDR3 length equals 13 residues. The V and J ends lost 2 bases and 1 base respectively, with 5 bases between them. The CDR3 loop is CASSEFRNTEAFF. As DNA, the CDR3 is TGTGCCAGCAGTGAATTCCGGAACACTGAAGCTTTCTTT.

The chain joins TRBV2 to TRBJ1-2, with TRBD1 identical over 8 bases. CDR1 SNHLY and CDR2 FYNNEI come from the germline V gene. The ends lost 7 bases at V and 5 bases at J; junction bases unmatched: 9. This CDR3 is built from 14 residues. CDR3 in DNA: TGTGCCAGCACCGACAGGGGAAGGCAGTATGGCTACACCTTC. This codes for CASTDRGRQYGYTF.

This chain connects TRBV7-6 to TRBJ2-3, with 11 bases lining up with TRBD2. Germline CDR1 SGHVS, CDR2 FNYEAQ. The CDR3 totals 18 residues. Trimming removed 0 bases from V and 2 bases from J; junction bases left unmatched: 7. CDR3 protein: CASSLARGLADITDTQYF. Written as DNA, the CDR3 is TGTGCCAGCAGCTTAGCGAGGGGACTAGCGGATATCACAGATACGCAGTATTTT.

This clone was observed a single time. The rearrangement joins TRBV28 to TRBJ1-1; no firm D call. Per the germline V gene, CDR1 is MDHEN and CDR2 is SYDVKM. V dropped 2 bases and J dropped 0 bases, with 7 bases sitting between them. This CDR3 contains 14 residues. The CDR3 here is CASSLQYMNTEAFF. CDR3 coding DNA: TGTGCCAGCAGTTTACAGTACATGAACACTGAAGCTTTCTTT.

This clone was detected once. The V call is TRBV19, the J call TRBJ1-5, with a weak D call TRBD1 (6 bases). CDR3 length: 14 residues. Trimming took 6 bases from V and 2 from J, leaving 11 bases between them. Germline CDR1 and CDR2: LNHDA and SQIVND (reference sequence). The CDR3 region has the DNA TGTGCCAGTAGCCAACAGGGTGGCAATCAGCCCCAGCATTTT. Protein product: CASSQQGGNQPQHF.

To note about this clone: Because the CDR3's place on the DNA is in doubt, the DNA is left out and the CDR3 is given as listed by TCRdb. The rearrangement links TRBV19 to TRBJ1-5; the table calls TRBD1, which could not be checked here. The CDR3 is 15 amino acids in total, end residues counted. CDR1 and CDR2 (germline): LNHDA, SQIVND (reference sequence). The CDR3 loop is CASTSVQGGFQPQHF.

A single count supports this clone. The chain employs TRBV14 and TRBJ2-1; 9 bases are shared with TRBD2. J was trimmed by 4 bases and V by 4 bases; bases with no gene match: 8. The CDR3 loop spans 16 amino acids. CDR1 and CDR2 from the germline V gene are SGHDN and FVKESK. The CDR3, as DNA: TGTGCCAGCAGCCGATTGGGTAGCGGGGGTTACAATGAGCAGTTCTTC. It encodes CASSRLGSGGYNEQFF.

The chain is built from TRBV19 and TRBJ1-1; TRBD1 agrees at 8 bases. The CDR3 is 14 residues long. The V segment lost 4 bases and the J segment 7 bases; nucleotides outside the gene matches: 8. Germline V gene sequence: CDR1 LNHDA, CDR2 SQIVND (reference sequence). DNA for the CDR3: TGTGCCAGTAGTACCGCCGGGACAGGTATTGAAGCTTTCTTT. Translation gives CASSTAGTGIEAFF.

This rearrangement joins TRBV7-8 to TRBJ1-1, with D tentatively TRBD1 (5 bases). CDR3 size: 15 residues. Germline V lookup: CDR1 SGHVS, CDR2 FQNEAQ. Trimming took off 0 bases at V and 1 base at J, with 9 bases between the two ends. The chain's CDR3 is CASSLAGTANTEAFF. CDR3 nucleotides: TGTGCCAGCAGCTTAGCGGGGACTGCGAACACTGAAGCTTTCTTT.

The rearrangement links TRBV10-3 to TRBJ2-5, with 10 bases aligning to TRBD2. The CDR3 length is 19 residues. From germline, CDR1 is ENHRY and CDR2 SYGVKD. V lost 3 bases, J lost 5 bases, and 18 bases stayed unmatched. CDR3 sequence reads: CAISDVTSGPKGARETQYF. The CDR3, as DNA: TGTGCCATCAGTGATGTGACTAGCGGGCCAAAGGGGGCACGGGAGACCCAGTACTTC.

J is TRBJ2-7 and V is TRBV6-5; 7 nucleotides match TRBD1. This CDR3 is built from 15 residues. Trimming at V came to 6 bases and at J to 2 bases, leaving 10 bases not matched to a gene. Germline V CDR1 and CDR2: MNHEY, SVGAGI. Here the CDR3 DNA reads TGTGCCAGCAGCCATACGACAGGGCCAACCTACGAGCAGTACTTC. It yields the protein CASSHTTGPTYEQYF.

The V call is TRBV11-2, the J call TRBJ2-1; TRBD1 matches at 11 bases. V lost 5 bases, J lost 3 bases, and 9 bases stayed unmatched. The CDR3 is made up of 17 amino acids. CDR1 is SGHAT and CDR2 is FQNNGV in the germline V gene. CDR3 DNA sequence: TGTGCCAGCAGCCTTTATTCCGGGACAGGGGGCTACAATGAGCAGTTCTTC. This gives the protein CASSLYSGTGGYNEQFF.